This T cell receptor (beta chain) appears in the sequencing data of a study of shared clonotypes between healthy human individuals. Study-level results: Generally, estimated richness proved larger in naive subsets than it did in memory subsets.

Details on this clone: Its antigen is as yet unknown.

Sequenced by immunoSEQ multiplex PCR; TCRdb stores in-frame clones only, minus some. The data hold a few million clones, with 85% to 95% observed a single time. CDR1 SEHNR and CDR2 FQNEAQ come from the germline V gene (reference sequence). V was pared by 1 base and J by 4 bases, with 14 bases between. CDR3 length: 15 amino acids. The receptor was derived from a man younger than 30 in good health. Source material: naive CD4+ T cells sorted from blood. Subset described: CD45RA+ positively selected. J is TRBJ2-7 and V is TRBV7-9, with D unclear. The chain's CDR3 is CASSLVSGRLYEQYF. CDR3 sequence (DNA): TGTGCCAGCAGCTTAGTTTCTGGCAGGCTTTACGAGCAGTACTTC.